These 30 T cell receptor beta chains originate from one sample sequenced in a study of T-cell memory formation after mild COVID-19. TCRdb reprocessed the 5' RACE reads via MiXCR and lists one record per CDR3 protein. The data show some 290,000 distinct CDR3 sequences, around 15% seen once. Specimen: PBMCs or a T cell subset sorted from them (not recorded which). All receptors derive from a young man who had mild COVID-19 (a few samples of this study predate the infection). Cell type and time point are not known.

The gene calls are TRBV11-3 and TRBJ2-3, with 7 positions matching TRBD2. The CDR3 totals 16 residues. The germline CDR1 and CDR2 sequences are SGHNT and YENEEA. The V and J ends lost 0 bases and 1 base, in that order; junction bases with no gene match: 4. Here the CDR3 DNA reads TGTGCCAGCAGCTTAGATGGCGGGGGAGGCACAGATACGCAGTATTTT. This codes for CASSLDGGGGTDTQYF. The whole variable domain, filled in from reference TRBV11-3 and TRBJ2-3, reads EAGVVQSPRYKIIEKKQPVAFWCNPISGHNTLYWYLQNLGQGPELLIRYENEEAVDDSQLPKDRFSAERLKGVDSTLKIQPAELGDSAVYLCASSLDGGGGTDTQYFGPGTRLTVL.

This clonotype was recorded at least ten times. The chain employs TRBV10-2 and TRBJ2-5; the match to TRBD1 covers 7 bases. The CDR3 runs 15 residues. V shed 8 bases and J 1 base; nucleotides not matched to a gene: 10. Germline loops: CDR1 WSHSY, CDR2 SAAADI. In nucleotides, the CDR3 is TGCGCCAGCCTAGAGGCAGGGGGAGTCCAAGAGACCCAGTACTTC. Its translation is CASLEAGGVQETQYF.

This CDR3 reads CASSQEGQYEQYV. The CDR3 coding sequence is TGTGCCAGCAGCCAAGAAGGACAGTACGAGCAGTACGTC. The chain links TRBV3-1 to TRBJ2-7; TRBD1 is a possible D gene (6 bases). The CDR3 loop spans 13 amino acids. V dropped 0 bases and J dropped 4 bases, with 7 bases sitting between them. The germline gives CDR1 LGHDT, CDR2 YNNKEL (reference sequence).

This sequence joins TRBV9 and TRBJ2-2; 9 bases align to TRBD2. The CDR3 is made up of 19 amino acids. V dropped 0 bases and J dropped 6; count of bases not matched to a gene: 15. Per the germline V gene, CDR1 is SGDLS and CDR2 is YYNGEE. The CDR3 is CASSVGRAGGFRRPGELFF. In DNA, the CDR3 is TGTGCCAGCAGCGTAGGTCGAGCGGGGGGATTCAGAAGGCCCGGGGAGCTGTTTTTT.

This chain connects TRBV2 to TRBJ2-7, with D maybe TRBD1 (6 bases). Germline CDR1 SNHLY, CDR2 FYNNEI. Deletions cut 11 bases from V and 6 bases from J, with 20 bases between. This CDR3 comprises 13 residues. Here the CDR3 reads CAVYWTVFSEQYV. CDR3 in DNA: TGTGCCGTTTATTGGACAGTGTTCTCCGAGCAGTACGTC.

This chain connects TRBV4-2 to TRBJ1-4; D possibly corresponds to TRBD1 (5 bases). The germline V gene encodes CDR1 LGHNA and CDR2 YNFKEQ. Trimming took 0 bases from V and 10 from J, leaving 12 bases between them. The CDR3 is made up of 14 amino acids. The CDR3 DNA reads TGTGCCAGCAGCCAAGATCGGACATCGGGAAAACTGTTTTTT. Protein product: CASSQDRTSGKLFF.

The chain recombines TRBV18 with TRBJ2-3; no clear D gene. The germline CDR1 and CDR2 sequences are KGHSH and LQKENI. The CDR3 totals 12 residues. Trimming removed 8 bases from V and 6 bases from J, with 12 bases in between. CDR3 residues: CASKPPGDTQYF. Written as DNA, the CDR3 is TGTGCCAGCAAACCCCCCGGGGATACGCAGTATTTT. Based on the CDR3 plus reference TRBV18 and TRBJ2-3, the full variable domain is NAGVMQNPRHLVRRRGQEARLRCSPMKGHSHVYWYRQLPEEGLKFMVYLQKENIIDESGMPKERFSAEFPKEGPSILRIQQVVRGDSAAYFCASKPPGDTQYFGPGTRLTVL.

V usage is TRBV6-1 and J usage is TRBJ2-7; 7 bases align to TRBD2. Germline V gene data show CDR1 as MNHNS and CDR2 as SASEGT. CDR3 length: 14 amino acids. Trimming took 7 bases from V and 1 from J; bases not matched to a gene: 7. CDR3 in amino acids: CASIRSGRSYEQYF. The CDR3 DNA follows: TGTGCCAGCATTCGTAGCGGGCGATCCTACGAGCAGTACTTC.

The chain carries TRBV7-2 and TRBJ1-5; D is unclear. Germline V gene lookup returns CDR1 SGHTA and CDR2 FQGNSA. This CDR3 is built from 14 residues. The V end lost 5 bases, the J end lost 1 base, and 9 bases lay between the germline ends. CDR3 sequence (DNA): TGTGCCAGCAGCCTAGACTGGAGCAATCAGCCCCAGCATTTT. It codes for CASSLDWSNQPQHF.

This clonotype showed up just a few times. This chain uses TRBV4-3 with TRBJ2-2; tentative D call: TRBD1 (6 bases). Germline V gives CDR1 LGHNA, CDR2 YSLEER. The CDR3 length is 16 residues. Trimming pared 3 bases from V and 5 bases from J, leaving 16 bases between. CDR3: CASSQEGGLSTGELFF. The CDR3 DNA sequence: TGCGCCAGCAGCCAGGAAGGGGGTCTGAGTACCGGGGAGCTGTTTTTT.

The V gene is TRBV7-9, the J gene TRBJ1-2, with a possible D match to TRBD1 (5 bases). Per the germline V gene, CDR1 is SEHNR and CDR2 is FQNEAQ (reference sequence). The CDR3 loop spans 13 amino acids. V gave up 6 bases and J gave up 2 bases, with 10 bases separating them. The CDR3 nucleotides are TGTGCCAGCAGTTCTGGGGCGAACTATGGCTACACCTTC. It is translated as CASSSGANYGYTF.

The rearrangement links TRBV3-1 to TRBJ2-5; D ambiguous. CDR1 is LGHDT, CDR2 YNNKEL, per germline (reference sequence). With 4 bases removed from V and 1 base from J, the gap between germline ends came to 16 bases. The CDR3 extends over 16 amino acids. CDR3 sequence: CASSPYFSGFQETQYF. The CDR3 DNA follows: TGTGCCAGCAGCCCATATTTCTCAGGCTTCCAAGAGACCCAGTACTTC.

The DNA of the CDR3 is TGTGCCAGTACCCGACCGGAGGGCAATCAGCCCCAGCATTTT. It is translated as CASTRPEGNQPQHF. The chain combines TRBV19 with TRBJ1-5; D is undetermined. Germline V gene data show CDR1 as LNHDA and CDR2 as SQIVND (reference sequence). The CDR3 length is 14 residues. Deletions cut 7 bases from V and 2 bases from J, with 12 bases between.

This clonotype has a handful of counts. The chain has TRBV12-3 or TRBV12-4 and TRBJ2-3; possible D gene TRBD1, 6 bases. Trimming pared 7 bases from V and 4 bases from J, leaving 15 bases between. This CDR3 is 14 amino acids long. Here the CDR3 reads CASNTGNKADTQYF. CDR3 nucleotide sequence: TGTGCCAGCAACACAGGGAACAAAGCAGATACGCAGTATTTT.

This clonotype occurred a few times. J is TRBJ1-1 and V is TRBV29-1; no clear D. Between the trimmed V and J ends, which lost 2 bases and 4 bases, there was a span of 11 bases. Germline V gene sequence: CDR1 SQVTM, CDR2 ANQGSEA. The CDR3 runs 13 residues. In DNA form, the CDR3 reads TGCAGCGTTGAACGGCCTCTTCTCACTGAAGCTTTCTTT. Encoded protein: CSVERPLLTEAFF. Full variable domain (remainder filled in from reference TRBV29-1 and TRBJ1-1): SAVISQKPSRDICQRGTSLTIQCQVDSQVTMMFWYRQQPGQSLTLIATANQGSEATYESGFVIDKFPISRPNLTFSTLTVSNMSPEDSSIYLCSVERPLLTEAFFGQGTRLTVV.

The V gene is TRBV5-1, the J gene TRBJ2-3; D is perhaps TRBD1 or TRBD2 (5 bases each). The germline CDR1 and CDR2 sequences are SGHRS and YFSETQ. V lost 3 bases, J lost 0 bases, and 8 bases lay in between. There are 14 residues in the CDR3. The CDR3 DNA sequence: TGCGCCAGCAGCTGGGACCACAGCACAGATACGCAGTATTTT. Residues: CASSWDHSTDTQYF.

This clonotype was counted a few times. This chain connects TRBV2 to TRBJ1-5; TRBD1 agrees at 7 bases. The CDR3 runs 13 residues. The ends lost 5 bases at V and 9 bases at J; junction bases unmatched: 7. CDR1 and CDR2 (germline): SNHLY, FYNNEI. The CDR3 sequence is CASSRDSGGPQHF. The CDR3 nucleotides read TGTGCCAGCAGTCGGGACAGCGGAGGGCCCCAGCATTTT.

This clonotype has a handful of counts. The genes are TRBV6-6 and TRBJ2-3; D is unresolved. Per germline, CDR1 MNHNY and CDR2 SVGAGI (reference sequence). Trimming shortened V by 2 bases and J by 10 bases, and 7 bases separated the two germline ends. CDR3 size: 11 residues. CDR3 residues: CASSYRVAQYF. The CDR3 DNA reads TGTGCCAGCAGTTACAGGGTAGCGCAGTATTTT.

This clonotype showed up many times. CDR3 in amino acids: CASVAGPFQVIQYF. CDR3 coding DNA: TGTGCCAGTGTAGCGGGTCCCTTCCAGGTCATTCAGTACTTC. The chain carries TRBV6-2 or TRBV6-3 and TRBJ2-4; TRBD2 matches at 7 bases. Germline V CDR1 and CDR2: MNHEY, SVGEGT. V gave up 9 bases and J gave up 9 bases; unmatched junction bases: 14. This CDR3 spans 14 amino acids.

The rearrangement links TRBV12-3 or TRBV12-4 to TRBJ2-1; TRBD1 agrees at 7 bases. This CDR3 spans 13 amino acids. The J segment lost 8 bases and the V segment lost 4 bases, leaving 5 bases of the junction unmatched. CDR3 region: CASSSQGNHEQFF. The CDR3 DNA follows: TGTGCCAGCAGTTCACAGGGGAACCATGAGCAGTTCTTC.

Only a few counts were recorded for this clonotype. V and J are TRBV7-3 and TRBJ2-2; D is ambiguous. In germline, CDR1 is SGHTA, CDR2 FQGTGA. V lost 5 bases and J 5 bases, leaving 9 bases between the germline ends. The CDR3 consists of 13 residues. The CDR3 spells CASSPDLTGELFF. CDR3 sequence (DNA): TGTGCCAGCAGCCCGGACCTGACCGGGGAGCTGTTTTTT. Supplemented by reference TRBV7-3 and TRBJ2-2, the full variable domain reads GAGVSQTPSNKVTEKGKYVELRCDPISGHTALYWYRQSLGQGPEFLIYFQGTGAADDSGLPNDRFFAVRPEGSVSTLKIQRTERGDSAVYLCASSPDLTGELFFGEGSRLTVL.

In this sample, this clonotype turned up a few times. The genes are TRBV6-2 or TRBV6-3 and TRBJ1-1; D ambiguous. The CDR3 contains 14 residues. Germline CDR1 MNHEY, CDR2 SVGEGT. The ends were cut back, 0 bases at V and 2 bases at J, with 7 bases in the middle. This CDR3 is CASSYSPQNTEAFF. The CDR3 DNA follows: TGTGCCAGCAGTTACTCGCCACAAAACACTGAAGCTTTCTTT.

This clonotype was found a few times. The gene calls are TRBV27 and TRBJ1-4, with 7 bases identical to TRBD1. CDR1 is MNHEY, CDR2 SMNVEV, per germline (reference sequence). The CDR3 consists of 14 residues. The V and J ends lost 3 bases and 8 bases, in that order; junction bases with no gene match: 6. CDR3 protein: CASSFSRGEEKLFF. The CDR3 nucleotides are TGTGCCAGCAGTTTCAGCAGGGGGGAGGAAAAACTGTTTTTT. Drawing the rest from reference TRBV27 and TRBJ1-4, the complete variable domain is EAQVTQNPRYLITVTGKKLTVTCSQNMNHEYMSWYRQDPGLGLRQIYYSMNVEVTDKGDVPEGYKVSRKEKRNFPLILESPSPNQTSLYFCASSFSRGEEKLFFGSGTQLSVL.

The chain joins TRBV6-2 or TRBV6-3 to TRBJ1-2; no reliable D call. The germline V and J ends were trimmed by 5 bases and 7 bases, with 8 bases remaining between them. CDR1 is MNHEY, CDR2 SVGEGT, per germline. This CDR3 spans 11 amino acids. This CDR3 reads CASSGSFGYTF. CDR3 DNA: TGTGCCAGCAGTGGCTCTTTTGGCTACACCTTC.

This clonotype was seen only a few times. Written as DNA, the CDR3 is TGTGCCAGCAGCTTAGCTGGTACAGAGTATGGCTACACCTTC. This sequence encodes CASSLAGTEYGYTF. The V gene is TRBV7-2, the J gene TRBJ1-2, with D unclear. V lost 0 bases and J lost 5, with 10 bases in between. This CDR3 has 14 amino acids. Germline CDR1 and CDR2: SGHTA and FQGNSA.

This clonotype was found many times. The chain couples TRBV4-3 to TRBJ1-3; no definite D call. V was pared by 1 base and J by 8 bases, with 15 bases between. This CDR3 region has 15 residues. Looked up from germline, CDR1 is LGHNA and CDR2 is YSLEER. CDR3 region: CASSQGGWRVDTIYF. For the CDR3, the DNA is TGCGCCAGCAGCCAAGGCGGTTGGAGGGTGGACACCATATATTTT.

This clonotype was detected a few times. CDR3 sequence: CASSLDRGPTYEQYF. The DNA for the CDR3 is TGTGCCAGTAGTCTCGACAGGGGGCCAACCTACGAGCAGTACTTC. The V call is TRBV19, the J call TRBJ2-7; TRBD1 matches at 10 bases. Per germline, CDR1 LNHDA and CDR2 SQIVND (reference sequence). The CDR3 consists of 15 residues. The trim removed 5 bases at V and 2 bases at J, leaving 6 bases unmatched.

The gene calls are TRBV20-1 and TRBJ1-1; D is ambiguous. V was clipped by 3 bases and J by 8 bases, with 13 bases between them. The CDR3 length is 12 residues. Germline V CDR1 and CDR2: DFQATT, SNEGSKA (reference sequence). CDR3 in DNA: TGCAGTGCTAGCTGGGCTCCAACCGAAGCTTTCTTT. Protein: CSASWAPTEAFF.

The CDR3 DNA reads as TGTGCCAGCAGCTTATTTTCGAGTGGGTACGGACGGTCCAATCAGCCCCAGCATTTT. It is translated as CASSLFSSGYGRSNQPQHF. This sequence joins TRBV7-2 and TRBJ1-5, with D unclear. Germline lookup yields CDR1 SGHTA and CDR2 FQGNSA. This CDR3 spans 19 amino acids. Between the trimmed V and J ends, which lost 2 bases and 3 bases, there was a span of 23 bases. Drawing the rest from reference TRBV7-2 and TRBJ1-5, the complete variable domain is GAGVSQSPSNKVTEKGKDVELRCDPISGHTALYWYRQSLGQGLEFLIYFQGNSAPDKSGLPSDRFSAERTGGSVSTLTIQRTQQEDSAVYLCASSLFSSGYGRSNQPQHFGDGTRLSIL.

The chain combines TRBV28 with TRBJ1-5, with a tentative D call TRBD1 (6 bases). Trimming left V 8 bases short and J 4 bases short, with 18 bases between. The CDR3 covers 15 residues. Looked up from germline, CDR1 is MDHEN and CDR2 is SYDVKM. The CDR3 nucleotides read TGTGCCAGCGTTACTGGCGGGGGCGAGAATCAGCCCCAGCATTTT. Translation: CASVTGGGENQPQHF.